This T cell receptor beta chain stems from a study of blood T cell repertoires in COVID-19. The wider study: Sample material is recorded as cDNA or gDNA derived from T cells, B-cell-depleted T cells, or PBMCs.

The V end lost 5 bases, the J end lost 6 bases, and 10 bases lay between the germline ends. CDR1 and CDR2 (germline): GTSNPN, SVGIG (reference sequence). This CDR3 spans 11 amino acids. This clone was picked up a small number of times. Assay used: immunoSEQ multiplex PCR; TCRdb lists only in-frame clones, some missing. The table records 200,000 to 300,000 clones, around 81% of them present only once. The sequencing input was peripheral blood. The chain uses TRBV30 and TRBJ1-2, with D possibly matching TRBD1 (5 bases). The origin of this receptor is a woman aged 55-70 years with active or convalescent COVID-19. The CDR3 sequence: CAWETVNGYTF. DNA of the CDR3: TGTGCCTGGGAGACAGTAAATGGCTACACCTTC.